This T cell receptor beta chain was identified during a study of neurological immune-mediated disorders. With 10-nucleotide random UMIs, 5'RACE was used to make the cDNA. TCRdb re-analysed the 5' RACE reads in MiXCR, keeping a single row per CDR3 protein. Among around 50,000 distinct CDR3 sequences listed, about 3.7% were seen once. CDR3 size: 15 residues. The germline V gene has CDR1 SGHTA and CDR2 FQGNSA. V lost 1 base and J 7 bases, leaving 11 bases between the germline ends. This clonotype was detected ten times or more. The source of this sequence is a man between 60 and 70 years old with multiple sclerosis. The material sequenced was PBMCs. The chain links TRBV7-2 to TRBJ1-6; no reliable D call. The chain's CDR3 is CASSLGPGGNSPLHF. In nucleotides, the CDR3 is TGTGCCAGCAGCTTAGGTCCCGGAGGAAATTCACCCCTCCACTTT.